This T cell receptor (beta chain) was observed in a study of naive and memory T cell subsets. An equimolar mix of two oligonucleotides served as the beta constant-region primer for TRBC1 and TRBC2. Ligated cDNA was amplified by four rounds of PCR with nested alpha and beta constant-region primers and SP2. A 12-nucleotide UMI and the SP2 primer were added to the cDNA 3' end by oligonucleotide ligation. One entry per CDR3 protein, called by TCRdb with MiXCR from the UMI-ligation and nested PCR reads. The table includes some 110,000 distinct CDR3 sequences, 35% to 40% detected once. The ends lost 4 bases at V and 1 base at J; junction bases unmatched: 23. The CDR3 has 22 residues. Cells stained for CD3, CD4, CD8, CD45RA, CD27 and viability were sorted into four CD45RA/CD27 subsets.

V usage is TRBV12-3 or TRBV12-4 and J usage is TRBJ2-3; the match to TRBD2 covers 10 bases. The source is a human donor in good health. Specimen: central memory CD4+ T cells from blood. CDR3 DNA: TGTGCCAGCAGTTACGGGACAGGTAATCGGCTAGCGGGAGTTGGTGGCACAGATACGCAGTATTTT. Translation: CASSYGTGNRLAGVGGTDTQYF.